Sequencing of this TCR beta chain was carried out in a study of long-term antiretroviral therapy in people with HIV. In the study overall: Collection dates of the earliest samples fall about a decade before the 2015 immediate-ART recommendation.

Notes on the study in general: Neither ART adherence, viral resistance nor therapy changes were documented.

An immunoSEQ assay, version v3.0, was performed at survey level. Clones were read by immunoSEQ multiplex PCR, and TCRdb kept only the in-frame ones, dropping some. In the table there are 20,000 or so clones, about nine tenths of which are singletons. Unmatched junction bases numbered 11, after V lost 3 bases and J lost 6 bases. CDR3 length equals 16 residues. Germline assignment: CDR1 LNHNV and CDR2 YYDKDF (reference sequence). As for this clone: What it binds is unknown.

Source: unsorted PBMCs, taken 0.2 years before starting antiretroviral therapy. This TCR was sampled from a young man with HIV. This chain uses TRBV15 with TRBJ2-3, with 8 positions matching TRBD2. The CDR3 reads CATSSTYGRAGDTQYF. CDR3 nucleotide sequence: TGTGCCACCAGCAGCACATACGGGAGGGCCGGTGATACGCAGTATTTT.